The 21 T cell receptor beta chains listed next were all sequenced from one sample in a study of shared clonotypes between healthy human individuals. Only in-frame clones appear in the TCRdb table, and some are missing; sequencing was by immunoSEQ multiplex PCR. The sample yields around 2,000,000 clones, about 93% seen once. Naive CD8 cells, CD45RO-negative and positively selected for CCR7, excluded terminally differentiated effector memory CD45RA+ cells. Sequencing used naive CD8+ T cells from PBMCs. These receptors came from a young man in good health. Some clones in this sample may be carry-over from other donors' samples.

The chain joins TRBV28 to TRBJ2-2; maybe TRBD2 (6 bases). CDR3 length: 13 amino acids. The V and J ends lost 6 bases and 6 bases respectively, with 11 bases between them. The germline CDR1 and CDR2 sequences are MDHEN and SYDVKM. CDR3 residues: CASSFLAPGELFF. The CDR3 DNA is TGTGCCAGCAGCTTTCTAGCGCCCGGGGAGCTGTTTTTT.

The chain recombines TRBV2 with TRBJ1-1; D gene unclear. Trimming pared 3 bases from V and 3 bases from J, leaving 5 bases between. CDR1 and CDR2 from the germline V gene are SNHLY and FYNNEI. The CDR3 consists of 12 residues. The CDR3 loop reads CASSEMYTEAFF. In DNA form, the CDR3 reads TGTGCCAGCAGTGAGATGTACACTGAAGCTTTCTTT. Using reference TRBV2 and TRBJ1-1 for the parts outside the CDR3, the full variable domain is EPEVTQTPSHQVTQMGQEVILRCVPISNHLYFYWYRQILGQKVEFLVSFYNNEISEKSEIFDDQFSVERPDGSNFTLKIRSTKLEDSAMYFCASSEMYTEAFFGQGTRLTVV.

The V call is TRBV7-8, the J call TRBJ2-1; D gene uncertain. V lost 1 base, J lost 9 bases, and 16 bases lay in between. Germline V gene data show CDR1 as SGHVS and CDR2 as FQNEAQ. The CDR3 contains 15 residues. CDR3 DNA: TGTGCCAGCAGCTTAGTCGCTGTTGGGCTCGGTGAGCAGTTCTTC. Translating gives CASSLVAVGLGEQFF. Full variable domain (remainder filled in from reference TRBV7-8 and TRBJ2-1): GAGVSQSPRYKVAKRGQDVALRCDPISGHVSLFWYQQALGQGPEFLTYFQNEAQLDKSGLPSDRFFAERPEGSVSTLKIQRTQQEDSAVYLCASSLVAVGLGEQFFGPGTRLTVL.

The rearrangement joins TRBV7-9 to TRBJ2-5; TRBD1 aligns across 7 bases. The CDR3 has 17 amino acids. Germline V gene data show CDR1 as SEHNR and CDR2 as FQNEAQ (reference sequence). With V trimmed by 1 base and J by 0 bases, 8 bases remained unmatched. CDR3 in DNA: TGTGCCAGCAGCTTAGTGCTTCGGCAGGGGGACCAAGAGACCCAGTACTTC. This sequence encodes CASSLVLRQGDQETQYF.

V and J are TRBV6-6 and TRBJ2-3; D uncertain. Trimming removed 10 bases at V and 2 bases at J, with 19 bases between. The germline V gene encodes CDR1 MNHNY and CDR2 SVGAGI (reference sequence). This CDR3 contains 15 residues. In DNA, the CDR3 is TGTGCCACCGATCCCCGATCCGGAAACACAGATACGCAGTATTTT. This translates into CATDPRSGNTDTQYF.

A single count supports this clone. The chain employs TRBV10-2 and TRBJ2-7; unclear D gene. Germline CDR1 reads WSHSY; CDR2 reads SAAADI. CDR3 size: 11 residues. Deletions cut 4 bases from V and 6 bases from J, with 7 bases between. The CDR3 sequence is CASSVAAEQYF. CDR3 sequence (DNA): TGCGCCAGCAGTGTAGCTGCCGAGCAGTACTTC.

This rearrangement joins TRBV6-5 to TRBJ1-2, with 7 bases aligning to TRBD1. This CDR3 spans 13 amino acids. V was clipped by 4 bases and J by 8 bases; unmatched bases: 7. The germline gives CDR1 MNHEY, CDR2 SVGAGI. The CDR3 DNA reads TGTGCCAGCAGTTTCACAGAGGGGGCAGGCTACACCTTC. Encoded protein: CASSFTEGAGYTF.

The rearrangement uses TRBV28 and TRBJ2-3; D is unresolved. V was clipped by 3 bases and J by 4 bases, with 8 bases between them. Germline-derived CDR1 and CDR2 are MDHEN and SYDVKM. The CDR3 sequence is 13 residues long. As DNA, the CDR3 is TGTGCCAGCAGTTTTCCCGGCTCAGATACGCAGTATTTT. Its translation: CASSFPGSDTQYF.

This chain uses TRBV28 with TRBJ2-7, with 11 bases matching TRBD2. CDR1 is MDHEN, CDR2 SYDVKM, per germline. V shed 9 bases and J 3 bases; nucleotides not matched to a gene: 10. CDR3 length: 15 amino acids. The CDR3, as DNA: TGTGCCAGTCTAATACTAGCGGGAGAGGGCTACGAGCAGTACTTC. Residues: CASLILAGEGYEQYF.

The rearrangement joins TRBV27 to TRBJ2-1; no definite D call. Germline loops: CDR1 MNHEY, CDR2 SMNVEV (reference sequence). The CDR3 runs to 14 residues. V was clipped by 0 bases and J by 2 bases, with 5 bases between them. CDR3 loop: CASSLSPPYNEQFF. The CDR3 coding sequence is TGTGCCAGCAGTTTATCGCCCCCCTACAATGAGCAGTTCTTC.

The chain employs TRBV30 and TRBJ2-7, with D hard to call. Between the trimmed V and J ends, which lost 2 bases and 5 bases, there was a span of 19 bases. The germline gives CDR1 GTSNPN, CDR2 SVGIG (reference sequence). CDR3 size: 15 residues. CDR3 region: CAWSSPGLSRDEQYF. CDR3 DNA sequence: TGTGCCTGGAGTTCCCCGGGCCTTAGTCGTGACGAGCAGTACTTC.

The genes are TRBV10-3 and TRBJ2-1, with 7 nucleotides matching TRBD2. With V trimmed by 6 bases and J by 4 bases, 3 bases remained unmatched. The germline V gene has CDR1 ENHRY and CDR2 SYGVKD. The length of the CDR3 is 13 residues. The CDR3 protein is CAISPGGYNEQFF. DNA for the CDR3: TGTGCCATCAGCCCGGGGGGTTACAATGAGCAGTTCTTC.

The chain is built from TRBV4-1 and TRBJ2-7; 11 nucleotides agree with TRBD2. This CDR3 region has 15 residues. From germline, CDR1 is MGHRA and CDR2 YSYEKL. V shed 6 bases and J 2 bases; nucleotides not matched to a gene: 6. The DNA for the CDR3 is TGCGCCAGCAGTAGAGTAGCGGGAGGGCCCTACGAGCAGTACTTC. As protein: CASSRVAGGPYEQYF.

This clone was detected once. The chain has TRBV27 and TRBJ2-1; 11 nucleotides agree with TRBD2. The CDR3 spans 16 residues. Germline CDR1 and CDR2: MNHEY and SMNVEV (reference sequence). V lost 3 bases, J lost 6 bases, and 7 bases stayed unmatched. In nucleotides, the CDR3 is TGTGCCAGCAGTTTTTCCGCGGGACTAGCGGTCAATGAGCAGTTCTTC. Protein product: CASSFSAGLAVNEQFF.

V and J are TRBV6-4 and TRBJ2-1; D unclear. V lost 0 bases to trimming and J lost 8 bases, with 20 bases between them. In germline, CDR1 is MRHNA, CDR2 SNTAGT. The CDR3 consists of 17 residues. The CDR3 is CASSDSLSVPDGDEQFF. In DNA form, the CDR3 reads TGTGCCAGCAGTGACTCTCTTAGTGTTCCGGATGGCGATGAGCAGTTCTTC.

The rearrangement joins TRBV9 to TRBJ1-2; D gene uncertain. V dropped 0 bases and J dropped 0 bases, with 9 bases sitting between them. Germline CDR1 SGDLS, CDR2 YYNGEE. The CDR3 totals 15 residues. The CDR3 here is CASSVGKTANYGYTF. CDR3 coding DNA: TGTGCCAGCAGCGTAGGAAAAACAGCTAACTATGGCTACACCTTC.

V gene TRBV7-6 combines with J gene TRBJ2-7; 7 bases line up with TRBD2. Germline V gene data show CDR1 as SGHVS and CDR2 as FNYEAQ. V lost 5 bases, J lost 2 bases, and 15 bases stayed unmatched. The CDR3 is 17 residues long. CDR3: CASSPEGGRRGAYEQYF. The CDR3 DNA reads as TGTGCCAGCAGCCCCGAGGGAGGGCGTCGAGGGGCCTACGAGCAGTACTTC.

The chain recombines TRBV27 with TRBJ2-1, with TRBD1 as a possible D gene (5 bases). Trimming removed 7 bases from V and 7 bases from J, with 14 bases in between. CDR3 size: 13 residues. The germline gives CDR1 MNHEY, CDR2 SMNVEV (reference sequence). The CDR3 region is CASNPLGVNEQFF. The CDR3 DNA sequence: TGTGCCAGCAACCCTCTAGGGGTTAATGAGCAGTTCTTC.

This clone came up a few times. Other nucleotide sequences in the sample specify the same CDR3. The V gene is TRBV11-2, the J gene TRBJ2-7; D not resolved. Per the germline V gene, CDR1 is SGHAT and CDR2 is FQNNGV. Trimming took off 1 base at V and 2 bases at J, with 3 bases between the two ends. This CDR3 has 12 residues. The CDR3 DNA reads TGTGCCAGCAGCTTAGTGCCCTACGAGCAGTACTTC. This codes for CASSLVPYEQYF. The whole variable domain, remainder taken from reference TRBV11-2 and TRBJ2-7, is EAGVAQSPRYKIIEKRQSVAFWCNPISGHATLYWYQQILGQGPKLLIQFQNNGVVDDSQLPKDRFSAERLKGVDSTLKIQPAKLEDSAVYLCASSLVPYEQYFGPGTRLTVT.

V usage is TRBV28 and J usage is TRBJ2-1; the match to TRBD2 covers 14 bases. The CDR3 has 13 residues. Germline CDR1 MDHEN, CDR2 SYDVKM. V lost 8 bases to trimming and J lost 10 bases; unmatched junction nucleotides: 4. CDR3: CASGTSGGLEQFF. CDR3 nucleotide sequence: TGTGCCAGCGGGACTAGCGGGGGTCTAGAGCAGTTCTTC.

CDR3 nucleotide sequence: TGTGCCAGCCCGGGACTAGCGGGAGGGGAATCCTACAATGAGCAGTTCTTC. It yields the protein CASPGLAGGESYNEQFF. The chain combines TRBV19 with TRBJ2-1, with 16 bases identical to TRBD2. This CDR3 contains 17 residues. CDR1 LNHDA and CDR2 SQIVND come from the germline V gene (reference sequence). The V segment lost 9 bases and the J segment 1 base; nucleotides outside the gene matches: 6.